This entry is about one T cell receptor beta chain. Antigen: not known. Sequencing used immunoSEQ multiplex PCR; TCRdb keeps in-frame clones, though not all of them. The sample comprises more than 100,000 clones, roughly 95% of which are singletons, and over 2.5% rests with the top ten. This specimen belongs to a study of graft-versus-host responses after intestinal transplantation. Background on the study: Anti-thymocyte globulin induction preceded three to four years of tacrolimus and steroid maintenance in all recipients. Study-wide points: Early post-transplant HvG declines were associated with peak circulating GvH clone levels. Those patients showing graft-donor T cell macrochimerism displayed high graft-versus-host to host-versus-graft clonal ratios in allografts. Recipient bone marrow held GvH clones, some seen earlier in ileum or blood.

The receptor was isolated from a human donor who received an intestinal transplant. Sequencing was performed on unstimulated CD8+ T cells sorted from spleen or lymph node cells, taken before intestinal transplant.

This chain's CDR3 is CASTEAFEKANTEQFF. The CDR3 nucleotides read TGTGCCAGCACCGAGGCCTTCGAAAAGGCGAACACTGAGCAGTTCTTC. The chain recombines TRBV11-2 with TRBJ2-1; D ambiguous. Per germline, CDR1 SGHAT and CDR2 FQNNGV. Deletions cut 7 bases from V and 9 bases from J, with 25 bases between. The CDR3 has 16 amino acids.